The 27 T cell receptor beta chains in this list originate from one sample, sequenced in a study of STAT3 mutations in large granular lymphocyte leukemia. General study points: Every T-cell large granular lymphocyte leukemia patient had at least one immunodominant TCR beta clonotype.

Their target antigens are unknown. Produced via immunoSEQ multiplex PCR; TCRdb's table is partial and in-frame only. This sample's table has fewer than 3,000 clones. Input material: PBMCs. These receptors all come from a human donor with T large granular lymphocyte leukemia. The donor label of this sample is uncertain. Some clones in this sample may be carry-over from other donors' samples.

Turning to this clone: The conserved final phenylalanine or tryptophan is absent from the CDR3, which likely points to a read error. No DNA is shown, since the ends of the CDR3 on it are uncertain; the CDR3 is the one TCRdb lists. The chain links TRBV4-2 to TRBJ2-2; the D call in the table, TRBD1, was not verified against the DNA. Germline V CDR1 and CDR2: LGHNA, YNFKEQ. The CDR3 numbers 11 amino acids, ends counted. The CDR3 protein is CASSQGQGDGE.

Comment on this clone: No conserved phenylalanine or tryptophan ends this CDR3, so it is likely a read error. The limits of the CDR3 on the DNA are not certain, so only TCRdb's listed CDR3 is given. The rearrangement links TRBV19 to TRBJ1-5; TRBD1, as called in the table, went unchecked against the DNA. Germline values: CDR1 LNHDA, CDR2 SQIVND (reference sequence). The CDR3 region is 11 residues in length, termini included. CDR3 sequence reads: CATENRALNQP.

Note on this clone: No conserved phenylalanine or tryptophan is present at the end of the CDR3, so a read error is the likely explanation. Because the CDR3's place on the DNA is in doubt, the DNA is left out and the CDR3 is given as listed by TCRdb. The rearrangement links TRBV7-6 to TRBJ2-3; the table's D call TRBD1 went unverified against the DNA. Looked up from germline, CDR1 is SGHVS and CDR2 is FNYEAQ. The CDR3 is 9 amino acids long, termini counted. This CDR3 reads CASSQDRHT.

With regard to this clone: This CDR3 is missing its conserved last phenylalanine or tryptophan, likely due to a read error. It is unclear where the CDR3 begins or ends on the DNA, so no DNA is shown, and the CDR3 is as TCRdb lists it. This chain links TRBV2 with TRBJ1-1; TRBD1, as called in the table, went unchecked against the DNA. Looked up from germline, CDR1 is SNHLY and CDR2 is FYNNEI. Both ends counted, the CDR3 spans 11 residues. The CDR3 sequence: CASRRQGASTE.

In terms of frequency, this clone is medium-sized (0.01 to 0.1%). No conserved phenylalanine or tryptophan ends this CDR3, so it is likely a read error. No DNA is shown, since the ends of the CDR3 on it are uncertain; the CDR3 is the one TCRdb lists. The CDR3 region is CASSLGGQET. The chain recombines TRBV5-6 with TRBJ2-5; the table's D call of TRBD1 was not tested on the DNA. The V gene's germline CDR1 is SGHDT and CDR2 YYEEEE. Including both end residues, the CDR3 is 10 amino acids long.

In the case of this clone: The CDR3 does not end in the conserved phenylalanine or tryptophan, so this is likely a read error. The limits of the CDR3 on the DNA are not certain, so only TCRdb's listed CDR3 is given. V gene TRBV7-9 combines with J gene TRBJ2-7; TRBD2 reflects the table's D call only, with no check against the DNA. Per germline, CDR1 SEHNR and CDR2 FQNEAQ (reference sequence). The CDR3 is made up of 10 amino acids, end residues included. CDR3 in amino acids: CASSFSPRDE.

A word on this clone: In this CDR3 the conserved last residue, phenylalanine or tryptophan, is missing, so a read error is likely. The limits of the CDR3 on the DNA are not certain, so only TCRdb's listed CDR3 is given. The CDR3 protein is CASSIVGGGTE. The chain couples TRBV19 to TRBJ1-1. Germline V gene sequence: CDR1 LNHDA, CDR2 SQIVND (reference sequence). The CDR3 is 11 residues long, counting both termini.

With respect to this clone: Because the CDR3 is missing its conserved closing phenylalanine or tryptophan, this is likely a read error. It is unclear where the CDR3 begins or ends on the DNA, so no DNA is shown, and the CDR3 is as TCRdb lists it. This rearrangement joins TRBV2 to TRBJ1-1. The CDR3 length equals 10 residues, ends included. The germline CDR1 and CDR2 sequences are SNHLY and FYNNEI. CDR3 sequence: CASSGRWNTE.

About this clone: Since no conserved phenylalanine or tryptophan closes the CDR3, a read error is the likely cause. It is unclear where the CDR3 begins or ends on the DNA, so no DNA is shown, and the CDR3 is as TCRdb lists it. The chain is built from TRBV20-1 and TRBJ1-2; the D call TRBD1 from the table was never checked on the DNA. Germline CDR1 DFQATT, CDR2 SNEGSKA (reference sequence). Termini included, the CDR3 measures 11 amino acids. CDR3 protein: CSALDPSLPYG.

Comment on this clone: This likely comes from a read error, as the CDR3 has no conserved phenylalanine or tryptophan at its end. It is unclear where the CDR3 begins or ends on the DNA, so no DNA is shown, and the CDR3 is as TCRdb lists it. This chain uses TRBV11-3 with TRBJ2-2; no check of the table's D call, TRBD1, against the DNA was made. Germline V gene lookup returns CDR1 SGHNT and CDR2 YENEEA. The CDR3 contains 11 residues when both ends are counted. The CDR3 loop reads CASGRIEATGE.

To note about this clone: The conserved closing phenylalanine or tryptophan is absent in this CDR3, likely reflecting a read error. Because the CDR3's place on the DNA is in doubt, the DNA is left out and the CDR3 is given as listed by TCRdb. The V gene is TRBV20-1, the J gene TRBJ1-3; the table calls TRBD1, which could not be checked here. Germline assignment: CDR1 DFQATT and CDR2 SNEGSKA (reference sequence). 11 amino acids form the CDR3, both terminal residues included. The CDR3: CSALTGSSGNT.

With regard to this clone: The missing conserved phenylalanine or tryptophan at the end of this CDR3 makes a read error likely. The DNA is omitted, as the CDR3 cannot be located on it reliably, and the CDR3 follows TCRdb's listing. The chain couples TRBV7-3 to TRBJ2-2; the table assigns TRBD1, which was not confirmed against the DNA. Germline CDR1 reads SGHTA; CDR2 reads FQGTGA. The CDR3 is 11 residues long, ends included. CDR3: CASSSQQNAGE.

With regard to this clone: Here the CDR3 omits its conserved ending phenylalanine or tryptophan, so a read error is the likely source. The DNA is left out, because the CDR3 cannot be placed on it with certainty; the CDR3 is given as TCRdb lists it. This chain joins TRBV18 and TRBJ2-1; the D call TRBD1 from the table was never checked on the DNA. Germline CDR1 and CDR2: KGHSH and LQKENI. The CDR3 sequence runs 12 residues, both termini included. The CDR3 region is CASSHTESSYNE.

Concerning this clone: Likely a read error: the CDR3 ends without its conserved phenylalanine or tryptophan. It is unclear where the CDR3 begins or ends on the DNA, so no DNA is shown, and the CDR3 is as TCRdb lists it. The genes are TRBV2 and TRBJ2-1; TRBD1, as called in the table, went unchecked against the DNA. The CDR3 is 9 residues long, counting both termini. The germline V gene encodes CDR1 SNHLY and CDR2 FYNNEI. CDR3 protein: CASPNRVGE.

Comment on this clone: No conserved phenylalanine or tryptophan ends this CDR3, so it is likely a read error. It is unclear where the CDR3 begins or ends on the DNA, so no DNA is shown, and the CDR3 is as TCRdb lists it. CDR3 in amino acids: CASSESRQGLG. The rearrangement joins TRBV10-2 to TRBJ1-2; no DNA check was done on the table's D call, TRBD1. The CDR3 adds up to 11 amino acids, both ends counted. Germline CDR1 WSHSY, CDR2 SAAADI.

On this clone itself: Lacking the conserved final phenylalanine or tryptophan, this CDR3 likely reflects a read error. The DNA is omitted, as the CDR3 cannot be located on it reliably, and the CDR3 follows TCRdb's listing. This chain's CDR3 is CASSFWVDG. This chain uses TRBV7-8 with TRBJ1-2; no check of the table's D call, TRBD1, against the DNA was made. The CDR3 contains 9 residues when both ends are counted. Germline V gives CDR1 SGHVS, CDR2 FQNEAQ.

With regard to this clone: The conserved final phenylalanine or tryptophan is absent from the CDR3, which likely points to a read error. Because the CDR3's place on the DNA is in doubt, the DNA is left out and the CDR3 is given as listed by TCRdb. The chain carries TRBV19 and TRBJ1-5; TRBD1 is the table's D call, not checked against the DNA. Germline-derived CDR1 and CDR2 are LNHDA and SQIVND (reference sequence). The CDR3 is 12 amino acids long, termini counted. The CDR3 region is CASKGPPTSNQP.

Concerning this clone itself: It is likely a read error, because the conserved phenylalanine at the end of the CDR3 is missing. Because the CDR3's place on the DNA is in doubt, the DNA is left out and the CDR3 is given as listed by TCRdb. V usage is TRBV7-8 and J usage is TRBJ1-3; TRBD1 is the table's D call, not checked against the DNA. The CDR3 has 12 amino acids, counting both end residues. Per the germline V gene, CDR1 is SGHVS and CDR2 is FQNEAQ. CDR3: CASSLEDRSGNT.

With regard to this clone: This likely comes from a read error, as the CDR3 has no conserved phenylalanine or tryptophan at its end. No DNA is shown, since the ends of the CDR3 on it are uncertain; the CDR3 is the one TCRdb lists. The chain recombines TRBV20-1 with TRBJ2-5; no check of the table's D call, TRBD1, against the DNA was made. From germline, CDR1 is DFQATT and CDR2 SNEGSKA (reference sequence). The CDR3 totals 11 residues, both ends included. The CDR3 region is CSARASQGSVT.

Judged by frequency, this clone is medium-sized. Since no conserved phenylalanine or tryptophan closes the CDR3, a read error is the likely cause. The limits of the CDR3 on the DNA are not certain, so only TCRdb's listed CDR3 is given. The V call is TRBV20-1, the J call TRBJ2-3; the DNA was not used to check the table's D call, TRBD2. The CDR3 region is 11 residues in length, termini included. From germline, CDR1 is DFQATT and CDR2 SNEGSKA (reference sequence). CDR3 protein: CSALGGLATDT.

A note on this clone: The CDR3 does not close with the conserved phenylalanine or tryptophan, likely indicating a read error. The DNA is left out, because the CDR3 cannot be placed on it with certainty; the CDR3 is given as TCRdb lists it. J is TRBJ2-1 and V is TRBV5-6; the table's D call, TRBD2, has no DNA check behind it. Looked up from germline, CDR1 is SGHDT and CDR2 is YYEEEE. The CDR3 is 10 residues long, ends included. CDR3 loop: CASSLSFRDE.

Points on this clone: The CDR3 ends on some other residue instead of the conserved phenylalanine or tryptophan, so this is likely a read error. Because the CDR3's place on the DNA is in doubt, the DNA is left out and the CDR3 is given as listed by TCRdb. The rearrangement links TRBV7-2 to TRBJ2-3; no DNA check was done on the table's D call, TRBD1. Both ends counted, the CDR3 spans 9 residues. Germline V lookup: CDR1 SGHTA, CDR2 FQGNSA. The CDR3 sequence: CASSFWGGT.

A note on this clone: The CDR3 ends on some other residue instead of the conserved phenylalanine or tryptophan, so this is likely a read error. Because the CDR3's place on the DNA is in doubt, the DNA is left out and the CDR3 is given as listed by TCRdb. The chain combines TRBV7-6 with TRBJ1-5; the D call in the table, TRBD1, was not verified against the DNA. CDR1 and CDR2 (germline): SGHVS, FNYEAQ. The CDR3 is made up of 10 amino acids, end residues included. CDR3 loop: CASSLGGNQP.

As for this clone: The CDR3 does not close with the conserved phenylalanine or tryptophan, likely indicating a read error. It is unclear where the CDR3 begins or ends on the DNA, so no DNA is shown, and the CDR3 is as TCRdb lists it. The chain recombines TRBV2 with TRBJ1-6; the tabulated D call, TRBD1, remains unverified against the DNA. The CDR3 sequence runs 11 residues, both termini included. Germline V gene data show CDR1 as SNHLY and CDR2 as FYNNEI. CDR3 residues: CASSPQGENSP.

With regard to this clone: The CDR3 does not close with the conserved phenylalanine or tryptophan, likely indicating a read error. No DNA is shown, since the ends of the CDR3 on it are uncertain; the CDR3 is the one TCRdb lists. The chain has TRBV2 and TRBJ1-2. With termini counted, the CDR3 has 10 amino acids. From germline, CDR1 is SNHLY and CDR2 FYNNEI. The CDR3 loop reads CASSRTENYG.

To note about this clone: The CDR3 carries no conserved terminal phenylalanine or tryptophan, so it likely arises from a read error. Because the CDR3's place on the DNA is in doubt, the DNA is left out and the CDR3 is given as listed by TCRdb. This chain links TRBV2 with TRBJ2-3; the table assigns TRBD1, which was not confirmed against the DNA. Germline V gene sequence: CDR1 SNHLY, CDR2 FYNNEI. Including both end residues, the CDR3 is 10 amino acids long. CDR3 residues: CASGGVGTDT.

With respect to this clone: The CDR3 does not close with the conserved phenylalanine or tryptophan, likely indicating a read error. It is unclear where the CDR3 begins or ends on the DNA, so no DNA is shown, and the CDR3 is as TCRdb lists it. CDR3 residues: CASSQLRE. The chain uses TRBV14 and TRBJ2-2; the table's D gene call, TRBD1, was not cross checked with the DNA. From germline, CDR1 is SGHDN and CDR2 FVKESK. The CDR3 adds up to 8 amino acids, both ends counted.